This T cell receptor beta chain was sequenced for a study of vaccination and CD4 T cells after COVID-19. Oncomine TCR Beta short-read sequencing was applied to DNA from cultured CD4+ T cells. TCRdb reprocessed the PCR reads with MiXCR, giving one entry per CDR3 protein. Of tens of thousands of distinct CDR3 sequences listed, around 42% are singletons. As concerns this clonotype: No antigen is known for it.

Germline V lookup: CDR1 MDHEN, CDR2 SYDVKM. Trimming took off 6 bases at V and 6 bases at J, with 17 bases between the two ends. The CDR3 has 14 residues. Time point indicated: late sampling 161 to 241 days after vaccination in three convalescent patients. Regarding treatment: roughly 11-day PBMC culture with coronavirus spike peptide pools or control peptides (ViraFEST assay). The rearrangement joins TRBV28 to TRBJ1-2, with D maybe TRBD1 (6 bases). The source was CD4+ T cells from blood, cultured in vitro, collected about 7 months after SARS-CoV-2 vaccination. The receptor was isolated from a human donor who had recovered from COVID-19. The CDR3 here is CASRTPTGLDGYTF. CDR3 DNA sequence: TGTGCCAGCAGAACCCCGACAGGTTTAGATGGCTACACCTTC.